These 7 T cell receptor beta chains originate from one sample sequenced in a study of T cells in Graves' hyperthyroidism and ophthalmopathy. TCR beta CDR3 regions were amplified from RNA transcripts. Carried out on the TCR CDR3, a first-round RT-PCR used the HTBI primer set. MiXCR, run by TCRdb on the multiplex PCR reads, gives a single entry per CDR3 protein. The table has 400,000 to 600,000 distinct CDR3 sequences, about a fifth seen once. The sample was blood. These receptors were obtained from a man between 18 and 29 years old with Graves' hyperthyroidism.

V gene TRBV15 combines with J gene TRBJ2-4, with D possibly matching TRBD1 (5 bases). There are 13 residues in the CDR3. Germline lookup yields CDR1 LNHNV and CDR2 YYDKDF (reference sequence). Trimming took off 4 bases at V and 10 bases at J, with 14 bases between the two ends. CDR3 coding DNA: TGTGCCACCAGCAAAAGGGGAAAGGGGATTCAGTACTTC. The encoded protein is CATSKRGKGIQYF.

The table lists this clonotype with many counts. The chain carries TRBV6-1 and TRBJ1-5; D is unclear. Germline CDR1 reads MNHNS; CDR2 reads SASEGT. The CDR3 is 13 amino acids. The V end lost 2 bases, the J end lost 4 bases, and 6 bases lay between the germline ends. In DNA form, the CDR3 reads TGTGCCAGCAGTGAATCAGAAAATCAGCCCCAGCATTTT. Translation gives CASSESENQPQHF.

This sequence joins TRBV12-5 and TRBJ2-3, with no clear D. This CDR3 contains 13 residues. Trimming took off 2 bases at V and 6 bases at J, with 9 bases between the two ends. The germline V gene has CDR1 LGHNT and CDR2 FRNRAP. CDR3 region: CASGLRLTDTQYF. For the CDR3, the DNA is TGTGCTAGTGGTTTGCGCTTGACGGATACGCAGTATTTT.

This clonotype was found many times. The V gene is TRBV19, the J gene TRBJ2-7, with unresolved D. The CDR3 contains 13 residues. Trimming pared 5 bases from V and 2 bases from J, leaving 10 bases between. Germline CDR1 is LNHDA and CDR2 is SQIVND (reference sequence). CDR3 loop: CASSRSRAYEQYF. The CDR3 bases are TGTGCCAGTAGTCGTAGTAGGGCCTACGAGCAGTACTTC.

The chain employs TRBV30 and TRBJ2-7; TRBD1 is a possible D gene (6 bases). The length of the CDR3 is 13 residues. CDR1 and CDR2 from the germline V gene are GTSNPN and SVGIG (reference sequence). Trimming pared 4 bases from V and 2 bases from J, leaving 12 bases between. Here the CDR3 reads CAWTLGQTYEQYF. The CDR3, as DNA: TGTGCCTGGACTCTGGGACAAACCTACGAGCAGTACTTC.

This chain uses TRBV6-2 or TRBV6-3 with TRBJ2-7; perhaps TRBD1 as D (5 bases). The CDR3 runs to 14 residues. V lost 2 bases, J lost 2 bases, and 10 bases lay in between. CDR1 and CDR2 (germline): MNHEY, SVGEGT. Here the CDR3 reads CASSYDVRAYEQYF. CDR3 bases: TGTGCCAGCAGTTACGATGTCAGGGCCTACGAGCAGTACTTC.

As to this clonotype: Lacking the conserved final phenylalanine or tryptophan, this CDR3 likely reflects a read error. This chain uses TRBV6-2 or TRBV6-3 with TRBJ1-1; the D gene is possibly TRBD1 (6 bases). The length of the CDR3 is 13 residues. Germline lookup yields CDR1 MNHEY and CDR2 SVGEGT. V was shortened by 8 bases and J by 5 bases, with 15 bases between the two germline ends. The CDR3 is CASCPRGGTEAFV. As DNA, the CDR3 is TGTGCCAGCTGTCCTAGAGGGGGGACTGAAGCTTTCGTT.